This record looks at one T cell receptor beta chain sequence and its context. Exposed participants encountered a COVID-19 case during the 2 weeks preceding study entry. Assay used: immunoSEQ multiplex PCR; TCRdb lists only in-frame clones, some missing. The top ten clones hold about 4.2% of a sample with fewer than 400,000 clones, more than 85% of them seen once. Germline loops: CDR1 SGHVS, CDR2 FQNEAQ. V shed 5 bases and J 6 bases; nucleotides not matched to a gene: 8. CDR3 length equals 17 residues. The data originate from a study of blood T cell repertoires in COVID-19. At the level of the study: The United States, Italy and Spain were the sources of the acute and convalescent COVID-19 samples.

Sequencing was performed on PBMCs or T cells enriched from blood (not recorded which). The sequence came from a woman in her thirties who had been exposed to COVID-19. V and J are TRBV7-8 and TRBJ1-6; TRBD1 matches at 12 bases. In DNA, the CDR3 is TGTGCCAGCAGCAACCCCGGGACAGGGGGCCGTAATTCACCCCTCCACTTT. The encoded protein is CASSNPGTGGRNSPLHF.